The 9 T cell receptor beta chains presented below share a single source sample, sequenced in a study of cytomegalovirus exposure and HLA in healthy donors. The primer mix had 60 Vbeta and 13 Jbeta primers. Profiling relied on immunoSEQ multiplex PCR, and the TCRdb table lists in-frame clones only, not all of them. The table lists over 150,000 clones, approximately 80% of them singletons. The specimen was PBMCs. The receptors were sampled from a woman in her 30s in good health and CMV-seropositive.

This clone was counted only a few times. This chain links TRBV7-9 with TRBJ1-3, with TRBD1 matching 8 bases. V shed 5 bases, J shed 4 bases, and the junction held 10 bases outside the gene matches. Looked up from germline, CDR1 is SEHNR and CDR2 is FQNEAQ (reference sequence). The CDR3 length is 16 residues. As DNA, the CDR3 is TGTGCCAGCAGCCCCCGACAGGGGATTTCGGGAAACACCATATATTTT. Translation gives CASSPRQGISGNTIYF.

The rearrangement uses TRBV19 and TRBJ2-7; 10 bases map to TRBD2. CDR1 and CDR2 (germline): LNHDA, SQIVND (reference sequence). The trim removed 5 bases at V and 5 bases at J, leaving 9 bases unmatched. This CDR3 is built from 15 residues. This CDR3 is CASSLASGGFNEQYF. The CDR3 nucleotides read TGTGCCAGTAGTTTAGCTAGCGGGGGTTTCAACGAGCAGTACTTC.

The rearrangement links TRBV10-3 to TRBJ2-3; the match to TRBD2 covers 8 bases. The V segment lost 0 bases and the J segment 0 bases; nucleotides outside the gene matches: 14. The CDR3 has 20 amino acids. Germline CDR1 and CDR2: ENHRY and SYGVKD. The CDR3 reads CAISESSGSGDDPSTDTQYF. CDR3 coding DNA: TGTGCCATCAGTGAGTCGAGTGGTAGCGGGGATGATCCTAGCACAGATACGCAGTATTTT.

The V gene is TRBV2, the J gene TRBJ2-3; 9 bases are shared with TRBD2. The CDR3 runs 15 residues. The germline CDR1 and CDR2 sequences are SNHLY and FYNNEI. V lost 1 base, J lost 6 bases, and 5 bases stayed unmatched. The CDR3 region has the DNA TGTGCCAGCAGTGAAGGAGCGGGGGGCAGGGATACGCAGTATTTT. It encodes CASSEGAGGRDTQYF.

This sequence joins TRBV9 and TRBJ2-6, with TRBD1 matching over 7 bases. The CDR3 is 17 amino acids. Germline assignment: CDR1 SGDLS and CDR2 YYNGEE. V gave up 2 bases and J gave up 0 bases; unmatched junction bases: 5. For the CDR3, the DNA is TGTGCCAGCAGCGTGGGGACAGCGATCTCTGGGGCCAACGTCCTGACTTTC. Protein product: CASSVGTAISGANVLTF.

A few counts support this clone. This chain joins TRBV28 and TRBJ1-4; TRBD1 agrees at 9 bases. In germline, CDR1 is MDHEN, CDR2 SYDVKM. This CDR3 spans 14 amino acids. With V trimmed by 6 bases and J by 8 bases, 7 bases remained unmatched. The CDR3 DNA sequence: TGTGCCAGCAGCTCCGGGACAGGGAGGGAAAAACTGTTTTTT. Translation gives CASSSGTGREKLFF.

The chain's CDR3 is CASSQGVTGGRGGREKLFF. The CDR3 DNA sequence: TGCGCCAGCAGCCAAGGAGTTACAGGGGGCCGGGGGGGAAGGGAAAAACTGTTTTTT. The V gene is TRBV4-1, the J gene TRBJ1-4; TRBD1 matches 9 bases. The ends lost 1 base at V and 8 bases at J; junction bases unmatched: 17. Germline-derived CDR1 and CDR2 are MGHRA and YSYEKL. CDR3 length: 19 residues.

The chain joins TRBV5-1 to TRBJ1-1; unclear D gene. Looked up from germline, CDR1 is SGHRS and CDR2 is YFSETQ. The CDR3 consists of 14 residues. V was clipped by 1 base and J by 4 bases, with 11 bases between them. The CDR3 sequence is CASSLSPGSTEAFF. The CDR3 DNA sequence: TGCGCCAGCAGCTTGAGTCCGGGGAGCACTGAAGCTTTCTTT.

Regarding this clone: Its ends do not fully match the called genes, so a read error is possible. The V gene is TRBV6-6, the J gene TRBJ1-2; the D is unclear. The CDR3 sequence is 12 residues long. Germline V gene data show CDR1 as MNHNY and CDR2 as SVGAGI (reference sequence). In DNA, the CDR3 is TGTGCCAGCAGCCCATCCAACTATGGCTACGCCTTC. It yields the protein CASSPSNYGYAF.